A single sample is the source of the 23 T cell receptor beta chains below, sequenced in a study of cytomegalovirus exposure and HLA in healthy donors. The protocol was immunoSEQ multiplex PCR, while the TCRdb copy is restricted to in-frame clones and leaves out a portion. The table has approximately 260,000 clones, around 86% seen once. The sample taken for sequencing was PBMCs. All receptors derive from a woman younger than 35 in good health and CMV-seronegative.

This rearrangement joins TRBV11-2 to TRBJ2-7; 9 bases agree with TRBD1. This CDR3 spans 15 amino acids. V shed 1 base and J 7 bases; nucleotides not matched to a gene: 8. Germline CDR1 and CDR2: SGHAT and FQNNGV. The CDR3 loop reads CASSLVRTGDLEQYF. The DNA for the CDR3 is TGTGCCAGCAGCTTAGTTCGGACAGGGGACCTGGAGCAGTACTTC.

The chain employs TRBV2 and TRBJ2-1; 14 bases fit TRBD2. The J segment lost 9 bases and the V segment lost 6 bases, leaving 10 bases of the junction unmatched. This CDR3 is 16 amino acids long. Germline V gives CDR1 SNHLY, CDR2 FYNNEI. Here the CDR3 reads CASRDGTSGRWGEQFF. The DNA of the CDR3 is TGTGCCAGCAGGGACGGGACTAGCGGGAGATGGGGTGAGCAGTTCTTC.

The J gene is TRBJ2-1, the V gene TRBV2; perhaps TRBD1 as D (6 bases). Trimming pared 3 bases from V and 2 bases from J, leaving 11 bases between. This CDR3 contains 15 residues. The germline V gene encodes CDR1 SNHLY and CDR2 FYNNEI. CDR3 in amino acids: CASSDPGATYNEQFF. The CDR3 DNA reads as TGTGCCAGCAGTGACCCAGGGGCTACCTACAATGAGCAGTTCTTC.

This chain links TRBV4-1 with TRBJ2-7; 15 nucleotides agree with TRBD2. The CDR3 has 14 amino acids. The V segment lost 4 bases and the J segment 7 bases; nucleotides outside the gene matches: 2. CDR1 is MGHRA and CDR2 is YSYEKL in the germline V gene. The CDR3 DNA follows: TGCGCCAGCAGCCGGACTAGCGGGAGGGAGGAGCAGTACTTC. Its protein product is CASSRTSGREEQYF.

V and J are TRBV27 and TRBJ2-1, with 9 bases aligning to TRBD2. This CDR3 has 16 residues. Germline assignment: CDR1 MNHEY and CDR2 SMNVEV (reference sequence). The V segment lost 5 bases and the J segment 1 base; nucleotides outside the gene matches: 6. CDR3 nucleotides: TGTGCCAGCAGTCCCCTCCTAGCGGGGTCCTACAATGAGCAGTTCTTC. Encoded protein: CASSPLLAGSYNEQFF.

The rearrangement links TRBV27 to TRBJ1-4; 12 bases match TRBD1. After removal of 6 bases from V and 5 bases from J, the junction contained 10 bases not matched to a gene. The CDR3 runs 17 residues. The germline CDR1 and CDR2 sequences are MNHEY and SMNVEV (reference sequence). CDR3 sequence reads: CASSPGQGAIGNEKLFF. The CDR3 nucleotides read TGTGCCAGCAGCCCGGGACAGGGGGCCATCGGGAATGAAAAACTGTTTTTT.

The J gene is TRBJ2-1, the V gene TRBV6-5; TRBD2 matches 11 bases. J gave up 7 bases and V 7 bases, and 9 bases lay outside the gene matches. This CDR3 contains 15 residues. CDR1 is MNHEY and CDR2 is SVGAGI in the germline V gene. The CDR3 spells CASNPRASGGNEQFF. Here the CDR3 DNA reads TGTGCCAGCAATCCACGGGCTAGCGGGGGGAATGAGCAGTTCTTC.

The V call is TRBV4-1, the J call TRBJ2-7; 16 bases are a match to TRBD2. Germline CDR1 is MGHRA and CDR2 is YSYEKL. The CDR3 is made up of 18 amino acids. Trimming removed 0 bases from V and 6 bases from J; junction bases left unmatched: 8. This CDR3 reads CASSQEEPGLAGGIEQYF. The CDR3 region has the DNA TGCGCCAGCAGCCAAGAAGAACCGGGACTAGCGGGAGGGATCGAGCAGTACTTC.

The rearrangement joins TRBV11-3 to TRBJ2-7; TRBD1 matches at 7 bases. V was pared by 5 bases and J by 8 bases, with 15 bases of the junction left unmatched. Germline loops: CDR1 SGHNT, CDR2 YENEEA. CDR3 length: 15 amino acids. Here the CDR3 DNA reads TGTGCCAGCAGCCGGACGGGGACAGCCAACGGGAAGCAGTACTTC. It yields the protein CASSRTGTANGKQYF.

This clone was counted a few times. The chain combines TRBV6-5 with TRBJ1-2, with 7 bases that match TRBD1. This CDR3 is 14 amino acids long. V dropped 5 bases and J dropped 13; count of bases not matched to a gene: 16. CDR1 MNHEY and CDR2 SVGAGI come from the germline V gene. The CDR3 reads CASSPTPGQPFGTF. CDR3 nucleotides: TGTGCCAGCAGTCCTACACCGGGACAGCCATTCGGCACCTTC.

The CDR3 nucleotides are TGTGCCTGGGTCCCCGGACAGGGCCTGATGTACACTGAAGCTTTCTTT. Amino acids: CAWVPGQGLMYTEAFF. This chain uses TRBV30 with TRBJ1-1, with 8 bases matching TRBD1. The junction had 14 bases not matched to a gene; V was cut back by 5 bases and J by 3 bases. CDR3 length: 16 amino acids. The germline V gene encodes CDR1 GTSNPN and CDR2 SVGIG (reference sequence).

The rearrangement links TRBV15 to TRBJ1-5; D remains ambiguous. The V and J ends lost 3 bases and 0 bases respectively, with 9 bases between them. The CDR3 contains 15 residues. Germline values: CDR1 LNHNV, CDR2 YYDKDF (reference sequence). The CDR3 here is CATSSLGGSNQPQHF. The CDR3 DNA reads as TGTGCCACCAGCAGCCTGGGAGGTAGCAATCAGCCCCAGCATTTT.

The CDR3 coding sequence is TGTGCCAGCAGCTTAGCGGCTAGCGGGGGCACAGATACGCAGTATTTT. It translates to CASSLAASGGTDTQYF. The J gene is TRBJ2-3, the V gene TRBV7-8; 9 bases align to TRBD2. Looked up from germline, CDR1 is SGHVS and CDR2 is FQNEAQ. The CDR3 consists of 16 residues. V lost 0 bases and J lost 1; bases outside the gene matches: 2.

The chain employs TRBV7-9 and TRBJ1-4, with TRBD1 matching 8 bases. Germline trimming cut 5 bases from V and 14 bases from J; bases unmatched to any gene: 10. CDR1 and CDR2 from the germline V gene are SEHNR and FQNEAQ (reference sequence). The CDR3 runs to 13 residues. The CDR3 region has the DNA TGTGCCAGCAGCGTCAATACGGGACAGGTCCTGTTTTTT. This codes for CASSVNTGQVLFF.

The genes are TRBV9 and TRBJ2-1, with D uncertain. The germline V gene encodes CDR1 SGDLS and CDR2 YYNGEE. The CDR3 consists of 15 residues. Deletions cut 0 bases from V and 1 base from J, with 8 bases between. CDR3 nucleotides: TGTGCCAGCAGCGTAGAACCAGTTTCCTACAATGAGCAGTTCTTC. It encodes CASSVEPVSYNEQFF.

The CDR3 is CASSLAPEETQYF. As DNA, the CDR3 is TGTGCCAGCAGCTTGGCACCTGAAGAGACCCAGTACTTC. V and J are TRBV7-2 and TRBJ2-5; no definite D call. CDR1 is SGHTA, CDR2 FQGNSA, per germline. Trimming took off 3 bases at V and 3 bases at J, with 8 bases between the two ends. The CDR3 is 13 residues long.

The V and J genes are TRBV5-6 and TRBJ2-7, with D maybe TRBD1 (5 bases). Trimming cost V 4 bases and J 4 bases, with 18 bases left between them. Germline V gene lookup returns CDR1 SGHDT and CDR2 YYEEEE. This CDR3 is built from 15 residues. Here the CDR3 reads CASSASPREFYEQYF. Here the CDR3 DNA reads TGTGCCAGCAGCGCCTCTCCCAGGGAATTTTACGAGCAGTACTTC.

The V gene is TRBV5-1, the J gene TRBJ2-7; TRBD1 aligns across 10 bases. The V gene's germline CDR1 is SGHRS and CDR2 YFSETQ. The ends lost 4 bases at V and 4 bases at J; junction bases unmatched: 5. The CDR3 covers 14 residues. The CDR3 is CASSPGTGEYEQYF. In DNA form, the CDR3 reads TGCGCCAGCAGCCCCGGGACAGGGGAATACGAGCAGTACTTC.

The rearrangement links TRBV4-3 to TRBJ2-7, with D tentatively TRBD1 (6 bases). The V gene's germline CDR1 is LGHNA and CDR2 YSLEER. This CDR3 has 15 residues. Trimming took 0 bases from V and 3 from J, leaving 12 bases between them. CDR3 nucleotides: TGCGCCAGCAGCCAAGATAGGGACACCAGCTACGAGCAGTACTTC. As protein: CASSQDRDTSYEQYF.

The CDR3 nucleotides read TGTGCCAGCAGCGTAGGTAGGCCTCGACAGGTTTTGGATACGCAGTATTTT. This encodes CASSVGRPRQVLDTQYF. The genes are TRBV9 and TRBJ2-3, with D possibly TRBD1 on 6 matching bases. The CDR3 has 17 amino acids. Germline V gene sequence: CDR1 SGDLS, CDR2 YYNGEE. Trimming took 0 bases from V and 6 from J, leaving 20 bases between them.

This clone was seen a few times. The rearrangement links TRBV19 to TRBJ1-5, with a possible D match to TRBD1 (6 bases). V was trimmed by 1 base and J by 0 bases, leaving 10 bases between them. The CDR3 runs 16 residues. Per the germline V gene, CDR1 is LNHDA and CDR2 is SQIVND (reference sequence). In nucleotides, the CDR3 is TGTGCCAGTAGTATAGTCCAGGGGCCTAGCAATCAGCCCCAGCATTTT. This gives the protein CASSIVQGPSNQPQHF. Drawing the rest from reference TRBV19 and TRBJ1-5, the complete variable domain is DGGITQSPKYLFRKEGQNVTLSCEQNLNHDAMYWYRQDPGQGLRLIYYSQIVNDFQKGDIAEGYSVSREKKESFPLTVTSAQKNPTAFYLCASSIVQGPSNQPQHFGDGTRLSIL.

V and J are TRBV21-1 and TRBJ2-5; the table's D call of TRBD2 was not tested on the DNA. TRBV21-1 counts as a pseudogene. The length of the CDR3 is 15 residues. The CDR3, as DNA: TGTGCCAGCAGCAAATCGCGCGGACTCCAAGAGACCCAGTACTTC. It codes for CASSKSRGLQETQYF.

J is TRBJ1-2 and V is TRBV5-6; D perhaps matches TRBD1 (5 bases). From germline, CDR1 is SGHDT and CDR2 YYEEEE. This CDR3 spans 16 amino acids. V lost 6 bases to trimming and J lost 3 bases, with 21 bases between them. The CDR3 spells CASTPKVVRGDYGYTF. DNA for the CDR3: TGTGCCAGCACCCCCAAAGTTGTCCGGGGGGACTATGGCTACACCTTC.